A selection of T cell receptor beta chains follows, all from one sample in a study of T cells in Graves' hyperthyroidism and ophthalmopathy. One entry per CDR3 protein results from TCRdb running MiXCR on the multiplex PCR reads. Found here are 700,000 to 850,000 distinct CDR3 sequences, roughly a third of them singletons; the top ten hold less than 35%. The source material was blood. Receptors originate from a woman in her 40s with Graves' hyperthyroidism. Each CDR3 is given with its conserved first and last residue. D genes are given only for firm matches. A clone size is listed for some rows: how often the clone was seen (once, few, many), or a class if it is expanded.

CASRIEWTGNTEAFF	TGTGCCAGCAGGATCGAATGGACGGGTAACACTGAAGCTTTCTTT	TRBJ1-1	TRBV10-3	.	.
CASSLLPPLGETQYF	TGTGCCAGCAGCTTACTTCCACCTTTGGGGGAGACCCAGTACTTC	TRBJ2-5	TRBV5-5	.	.
CSARDFTTNSYEQYF	TGCAGTGCTAGAGATTTCACTACCAACTCCTACGAGCAGTACTTC	TRBJ2-7	TRBV20-1	.	many
CASSLQRGQETQYF	TGTGCCAGCAGCCTTCAGCGGGGGCAAGAGACCCAGTACTTC	TRBJ2-5	TRBV7-8	TRBD2	.
CASSFSNSGNTIYF	TGTGCCAGCAGCTTCAGCAACTCTGGAAACACCATATATTTT	TRBJ1-3	TRBV7-2	.	many
CASSLIGWSGQPQHF	TGTGCCAGCAGCTTAATTGGCTGGTCCGGGCAGCCCCAGCATTTT	TRBJ1-5	TRBV7-9	.	few
CASSYRRNTGELFF	TGTGCCAGCAGTTACAGGCGGAACACCGGGGAGCTGTTTTTT	TRBJ2-2	TRBV6-6	.	.
CTSSLGVVEAFF	TGTACCAGCAGCTTAGGGGTTGTTGAAGCTTTCTTT	TRBJ1-1	TRBV11-1	.	.
CASSSWYSPGSQPQHF	TGTGCCAGTAGTTCGTGGTACAGCCCCGGTAGTCAGCCCCAGCATTTT	TRBJ1-5	TRBV19	.	many
CAISDVRGHDTEAFF	TGTGCCATCAGTGATGTCCGGGGACACGACACTGAAGCTTTCTTT	TRBJ1-1	TRBV10-3	.	many
CASRSSPGGGTEAFF	TGTGCCAGCAGATCTTCACCGGGCGGAGGCACTGAAGCTTTCTTT	TRBJ1-1	TRBV6-4	.	many
CSAPAPGGTGELFF	TGCAGTGCCCCCGCGCCGGGGGGCACCGGGGAGCTGTTTTTT	TRBJ2-2	TRBV20-1	TRBD2	.
CASIRDSYYTDTQYF	TGTGCCAGCATCCGGGACTCCTATTACACAGATACGCAGTATTTT	TRBJ2-3	TRBV2	.	.
CSVARPAMNTEAFF	TGCAGCGTTGCCCGGCCGGCAATGAACACTGAAGCTTTCTTT	TRBJ1-1	TRBV29-1	.	many
CASSSGQGWANVLTF	TGTGCCAGCAGCTCAGGACAGGGCTGGGCCAACGTCCTGACTTTC	TRBJ2-6	TRBV5-6	TRBD1	many
CASSVAPGENGYTF	TGTGCCAGCAGCGTAGCTCCGGGGGAGAATGGCTACACCTTC	TRBJ1-2	TRBV9	.	few
CASTGEMGEPQHF	TGTGCCAGTACAGGGGAAATGGGGGAACCCCAGCATTTT	TRBJ1-5	TRBV2	TRBD1	.
CASSEFSSNQPQHF	TGTGCCAGCAGTGAATTCAGTAGCAATCAGCCCCAGCATTTT	TRBJ1-5	TRBV2	.	many
CASSLAVGETGELFF	TGTGCCAGCAGCTTAGCTGTAGGGGAAACCGGGGAGCTGTTTTTT	TRBJ2-2	TRBV7-2	.	many
CASSLSGVRTYEQYF	TGTGCCAGCAGTTTGTCGGGAGTTAGGACCTACGAGCAGTACTTC	TRBJ2-7	TRBV12-3/TRBV12-4	.	few
CASSPRAQRERAFF	TGTGCCAGCAGTCCCAGGGCCCAGCGGGAGAGAGCTTTCTTT	TRBJ1-1	TRBV27	.	.
CASSLGGGSGDEQFF	TGTGCTAGCAGCTTAGGAGGGGGAAGTGGGGATGAGCAGTTCTTC	TRBJ2-1	TRBV7-9	.	few
CASSRTDPGSGELFF	TGTGCCAGCAGTCGAACGGACCCGGGCAGCGGGGAGCTGTTTTTT	TRBJ2-2	TRBV6-5	.	.
CASSDRDVRSYNEQFF	TGTGCCAGCAGCGACAGGGACGTACGCTCCTACAATGAGCAGTTCTTC	TRBJ2-1	TRBV2	TRBD1	.
CASSQDWRESVAFF	TGCGCCAGCAGCCAAGATTGGAGAGAGTCAGTAGCTTTCTTT	TRBJ1-1	TRBV4-3	.	once
CASSYSRTSGEQYF	TGTGCCAGCAGTTACTCCCGGACTAGCGGTGAGCAGTACTTC	TRBJ2-7	TRBV6-5	TRBD2	few
CASSLVQGNAEAFF	TGTGCCAGCAGCTTAGTACAGGGAAACGCTGAAGCTTTCTTT	TRBJ1-1	TRBV7-2	.	many
CASSPRQGVSYGYTF	TGTGCCAGCAGCCCTAGACAGGGGGTGTCCTATGGCTACACCTTC	TRBJ1-2	TRBV7-2	TRBD1	many
CSARGEGNMGEKLFF	TGCAGTGCTAGAGGTGAGGGAAACATGGGAGAAAAACTGTTTTTT	TRBJ1-4	TRBV20-1	.	.
CSARVVWTETNEKLFF	TGCAGTGCTAGAGTAGTTTGGACGGAAACTAATGAAAAACTGTTTTTT	TRBJ1-4	TRBV20-1	.	few
CSYAGEGTEAFF	TGCAGTTACGCGGGGGAAGGCACTGAAGCTTTCTTT	TRBJ1-1	TRBV29-1	.	.
CASSLGTGTGTRGPTNEKLFF	TGTGCCAGCAGCTTAGGGACCGGGACAGGGACTAGAGGACCAACTAATGAAAAACTGTTTTTT	TRBJ1-4	TRBV7-9	TRBD1	few
CASSQVPTGSESGELFF	TGTGCCAGCAGCCAAGTTCCGACAGGGAGTGAGTCCGGGGAGCTGTTTTTT	TRBJ2-2	TRBV4-2	TRBD1	few
CAIRGRNSNYGYTF	TGTGCCATCCGGGGACGGAACTCTAACTATGGCTACACCTTC	TRBJ1-2	TRBV10-3	.	many
CASSFMVTYEQYF	TGTGCCAGCAGCTTTATGGTTACCTACGAGCAGTACTTC	TRBJ2-7	TRBV7-9	.	.
CASTRDGAGAETQYF	TGTGCCAGCACCCGTGACGGGGCCGGAGCAGAGACCCAGTACTTC	TRBJ2-5	TRBV2	.	many
CSARPTAPRETQYF	TGCAGTGCTAGACCTACTGCACCCCGGGAGACCCAGTACTTC	TRBJ2-5	TRBV20-1	.	few
CASSVWDKGNQPQHF	TGTGCCAGCAGTGTGTGGGACAAAGGAAATCAGCCCCAGCATTTT	TRBJ1-5	TRBV6-5	.	.
CSAGRQGNQPQHF	TGCAGTGCTGGCAGACAGGGTAATCAGCCCCAGCATTTT	TRBJ1-5	TRBV20-1	TRBD1	few
CASSPQGNEQFF	TGTGCCAGCAGCCCACAGGGGAATGAGCAGTTCTTC	TRBJ2-1	TRBV7-2	TRBD1	.
CASSVDQGTGNTIYF	TGTGCCAGCAGCGTTGACCAGGGAACTGGAAACACCATATATTTT	TRBJ1-3	TRBV9	.	many
CAIVRAAGANVLTF	TGTGCCATCGTGAGGGCCGCTGGGGCCAACGTCCTGACTTTC	TRBJ2-6	TRBV10-3	.	few
CASSLDRRGGLQETQYF	TGTGCCAGCAGCTTAGACCGCAGGGGGGGGCTCCAAGAGACCCAGTACTTC	TRBJ2-5	TRBV7-9	.	.
CASSRGTGTGIMNEQYF	TGTGCCAGCAGTAGGGGTACCGGGACAGGGATAATGAACGAGCAGTACTTC	TRBJ2-7	TRBV6-5	TRBD1	.
CATSKDQTGTGGGEQYF	TGTGCCACCAGCAAAGATCAAACCGGGACGGGGGGCGGCGAGCAGTACTTC	TRBJ2-7	TRBV15	.	many
CASRETGGSQPQHF	TGTGCCAGTAGAGAGACAGGGGGAAGTCAGCCCCAGCATTTT	TRBJ1-5	TRBV19	TRBD1	many
CASAEEHRGSYEQYF	TGCGCCAGCGCCGAAGAGCATAGGGGCTCCTACGAGCAGTACTTC	TRBJ2-7	TRBV4-3	.	.